This T cell receptor beta chain derives from a study of OX40 agonist ivuxolimab in advanced cancers. Study-wide background: An anti-OX40 (CD134) antibody with agonistic activity, ivuxolimab, was administered to patients.

The CDR3 spans 14 residues. In germline, CDR1 is KGHSH, CDR2 LQKENI. Unmatched junction bases numbered 9, after V lost 6 bases and J lost 5 bases. Measured with immunoSEQ multiplex PCR; TCRdb has only the in-frame clones, and not every one. The sample shows about 54,000 clones, almost 85% of them seen only once. The sequencing used CD4+ or CD8+ T cells sorted from blood, collected in a trial of the OX40 agonist ivuxolimab. The clonotype originates from an adult with an advanced solid tumor such as melanoma, head and neck, liver or kidney cancer. The chain joins TRBV18 to TRBJ1-1; 7 nucleotides align to TRBD1. The CDR3 sequence: CASSLQGTRTEAFF. CDR3 bases: TGTGCCAGCTCCCTACAGGGGACCAGGACTGAAGCTTTCTTT.